This T cell receptor beta chain is from a study of cytomegalovirus exposure and HLA in healthy donors. Study at large: A subsequent analysis reported that the 120 or so validation repertoires were produced on the same platform that had also been used for the roughly 700 first-cohort repertoires.

This CDR3 has 12 residues. V gave up 0 bases and J gave up 5 bases, with 5 bases separating them. The V gene's germline CDR1 is SGHRS and CDR2 YFSETQ. Produced via immunoSEQ multiplex PCR; TCRdb's table is partial and in-frame only. The sample yields 120,000 or so clones, roughly 89% seen once. This clone came up once. This sequence was found in a woman under 30 in good health and CMV-seronegative. Sequencing was performed on PBMCs. The rearrangement uses TRBV5-1 and TRBJ2-5; D gene uncertain. This CDR3 is CASSLVFETQYF. The DNA of the CDR3 is TGCGCCAGCAGCTTGGTATTCGAGACCCAGTACTTC.